This T cell receptor (beta chain) emerged from a study of neurological immune-mediated disorders. With 10-nucleotide random UMIs, 5'RACE was used to make the cDNA. Via MiXCR, TCRdb re-called the 5' RACE reads, giving one row per CDR3 protein. Of some 83,000 distinct CDR3 sequences in the sample, just over 2.5% were seen once. Notes on the study in general: When repertoires were grouped phylogenetically, those of 18 of 34 multiple sclerosis patients fell into one related-CDR3 cluster, a possible signature. There was no clinical or MRI feature that was associated with the multiple sclerosis repertoire cluster.

Many counts were recorded for this clonotype. Its antigen is unidentified. The germline V gene has CDR1 SGHRS and CDR2 YFSETQ. The CDR3 is made up of 14 amino acids. V lost 0 bases to trimming and J lost 3 bases, with 10 bases between them. The chain employs TRBV5-1 and TRBJ2-7; D is ambiguous. Sequencing was carried out using PBMCs. The source is a woman aged 25 to 45 with multiple sclerosis. CDR3 sequence reads: CASSLGFENYEQYF. The DNA of the CDR3 is TGCGCCAGCAGCTTGGGGTTTGAAAACTACGAGCAGTACTTC.